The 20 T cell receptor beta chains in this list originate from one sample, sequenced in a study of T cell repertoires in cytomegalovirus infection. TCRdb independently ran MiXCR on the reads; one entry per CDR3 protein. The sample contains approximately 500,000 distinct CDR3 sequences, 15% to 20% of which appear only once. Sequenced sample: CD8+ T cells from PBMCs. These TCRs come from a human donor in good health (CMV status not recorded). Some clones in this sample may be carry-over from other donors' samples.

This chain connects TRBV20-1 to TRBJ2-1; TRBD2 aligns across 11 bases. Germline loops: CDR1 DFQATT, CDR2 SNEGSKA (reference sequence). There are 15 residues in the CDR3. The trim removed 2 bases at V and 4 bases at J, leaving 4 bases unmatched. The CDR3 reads CSARLAGGPYNEQFF. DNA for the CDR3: TGCAGTGCTAGACTAGCGGGAGGCCCTTACAATGAGCAGTTCTTC.

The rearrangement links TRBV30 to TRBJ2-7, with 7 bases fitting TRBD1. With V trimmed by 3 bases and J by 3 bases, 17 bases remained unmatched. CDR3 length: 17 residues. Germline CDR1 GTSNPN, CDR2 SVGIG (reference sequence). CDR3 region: CAWRVTGPPFLVYEQYF. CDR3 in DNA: TGTGCCTGGAGGGTGACAGGGCCGCCGTTTCTTGTCTACGAGCAGTACTTC.

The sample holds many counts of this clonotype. The CDR3: CASSLSGTGGRGAFF. The CDR3 DNA sequence: TGTGCCAGCAGTTTATCGGGGACAGGGGGTAGGGGAGCTTTCTTT. J is TRBJ1-1 and V is TRBV27, with TRBD1 matching over 11 bases. With 0 bases clipped from V and 10 bases from J, the junction kept 7 bases outside the gene matches. Germline assignment: CDR1 MNHEY and CDR2 SMNVEV (reference sequence). This CDR3 comprises 15 residues.

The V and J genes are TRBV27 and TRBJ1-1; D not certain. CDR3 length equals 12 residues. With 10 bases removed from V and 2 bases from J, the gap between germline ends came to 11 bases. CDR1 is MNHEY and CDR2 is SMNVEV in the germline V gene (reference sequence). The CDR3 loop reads CATSGRNTEAFF. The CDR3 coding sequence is TGTGCCACCTCGGGCAGAAACACTGAAGCTTTCTTT.

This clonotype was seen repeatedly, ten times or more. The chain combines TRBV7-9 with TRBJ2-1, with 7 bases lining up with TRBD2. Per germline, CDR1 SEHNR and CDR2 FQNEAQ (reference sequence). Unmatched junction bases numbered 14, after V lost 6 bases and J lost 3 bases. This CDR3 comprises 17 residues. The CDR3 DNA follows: TGTGCCAGCAGTTCTCTCCCAGGGACTATAATCTACAATGAGCAGTTCTTC. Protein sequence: CASSSLPGTIIYNEQFF. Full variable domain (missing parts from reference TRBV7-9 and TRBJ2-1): DTGVSQNPRHKITKRGQNVTFRCDPISEHNRLYWYRQTLGQGPEFLTYFQNEAQLEKSRLLSDRFSAERPKGSFSTLEIQRTEQGDSAMYLCASSSLPGTIIYNEQFFGPGTRLTVL.

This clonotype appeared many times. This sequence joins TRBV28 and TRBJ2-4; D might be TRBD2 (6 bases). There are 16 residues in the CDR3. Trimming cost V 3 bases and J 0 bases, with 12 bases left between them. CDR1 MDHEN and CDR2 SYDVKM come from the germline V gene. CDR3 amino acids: CASSLPGTLAKNIQYF. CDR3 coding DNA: TGTGCCAGCAGTTTGCCCGGGACTTTAGCCAAAAACATTCAGTACTTC.

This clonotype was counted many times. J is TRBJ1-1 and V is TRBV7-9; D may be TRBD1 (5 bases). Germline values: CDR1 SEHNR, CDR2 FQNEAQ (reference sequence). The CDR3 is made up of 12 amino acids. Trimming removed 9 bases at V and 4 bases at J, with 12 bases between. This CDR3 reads CASVRTFTEAFF. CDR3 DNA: TGTGCCAGTGTCCGGACATTCACTGAAGCTTTCTTT.

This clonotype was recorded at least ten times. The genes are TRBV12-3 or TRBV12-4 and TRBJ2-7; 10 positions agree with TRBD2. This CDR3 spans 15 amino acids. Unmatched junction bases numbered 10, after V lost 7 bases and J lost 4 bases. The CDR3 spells CASTKTGLARYEQYF. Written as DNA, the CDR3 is TGTGCCAGCACCAAGACGGGACTAGCGAGATACGAGCAGTACTTC.

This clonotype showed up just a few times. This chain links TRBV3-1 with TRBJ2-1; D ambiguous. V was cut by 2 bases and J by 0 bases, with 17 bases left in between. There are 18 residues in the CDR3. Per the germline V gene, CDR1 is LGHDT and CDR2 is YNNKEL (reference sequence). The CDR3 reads CASSQSISRTSSYNEQFF. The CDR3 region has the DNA TGTGCCAGCAGCCAATCAATCTCGCGAACCAGCTCCTACAATGAGCAGTTCTTC.

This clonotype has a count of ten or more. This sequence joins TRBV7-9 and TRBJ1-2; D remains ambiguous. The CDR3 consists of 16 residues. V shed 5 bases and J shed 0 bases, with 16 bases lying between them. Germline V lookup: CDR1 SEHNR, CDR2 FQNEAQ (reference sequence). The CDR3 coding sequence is TGTGCCAGCAGCCCAGCCGGTGCGGAATCTAACTATGGCTACACCTTC. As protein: CASSPAGAESNYGYTF.

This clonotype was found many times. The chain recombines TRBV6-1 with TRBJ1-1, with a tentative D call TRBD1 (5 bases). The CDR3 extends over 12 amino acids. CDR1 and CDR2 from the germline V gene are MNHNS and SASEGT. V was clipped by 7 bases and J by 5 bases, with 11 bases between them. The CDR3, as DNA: TGTGCCAGCACATGGGGGGGAACTGAAGCTTTCTTT. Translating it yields CASTWGGTEAFF.

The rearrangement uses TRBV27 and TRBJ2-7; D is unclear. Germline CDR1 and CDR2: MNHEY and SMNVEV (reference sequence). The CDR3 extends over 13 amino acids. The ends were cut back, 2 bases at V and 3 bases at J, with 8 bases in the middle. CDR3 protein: CASSLGIVYEQYF. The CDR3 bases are TGTGCCAGCAGTTTAGGGATCGTCTACGAGCAGTACTTC.

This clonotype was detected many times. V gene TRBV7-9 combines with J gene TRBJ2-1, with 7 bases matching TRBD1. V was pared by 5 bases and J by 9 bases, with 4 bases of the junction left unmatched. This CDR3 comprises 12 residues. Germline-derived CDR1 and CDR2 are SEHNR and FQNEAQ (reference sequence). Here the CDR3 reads CASSVTGSEQFF. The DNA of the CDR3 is TGTGCCAGCAGCGTGACAGGGAGTGAGCAGTTCTTC.

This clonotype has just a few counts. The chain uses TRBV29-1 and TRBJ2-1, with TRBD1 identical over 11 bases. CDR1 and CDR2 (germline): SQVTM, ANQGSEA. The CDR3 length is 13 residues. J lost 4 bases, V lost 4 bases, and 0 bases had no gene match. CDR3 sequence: CSVGDRGYNEQFF. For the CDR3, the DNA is TGCAGCGTTGGGGACAGGGGGTACAATGAGCAGTTCTTC.

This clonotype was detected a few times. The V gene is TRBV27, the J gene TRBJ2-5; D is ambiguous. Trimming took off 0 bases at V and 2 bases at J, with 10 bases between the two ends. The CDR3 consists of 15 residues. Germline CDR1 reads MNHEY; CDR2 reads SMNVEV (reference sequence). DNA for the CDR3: TGTGCCAGCAGTTTATCGGGAAATCAACAAGAGACCCAGTACTTC. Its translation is CASSLSGNQQETQYF.

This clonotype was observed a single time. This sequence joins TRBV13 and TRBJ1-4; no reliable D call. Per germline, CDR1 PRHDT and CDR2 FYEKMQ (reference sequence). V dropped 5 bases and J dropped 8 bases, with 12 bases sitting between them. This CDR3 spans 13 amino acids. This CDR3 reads CASSPNRREKLFF. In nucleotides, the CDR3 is TGTGCCAGCAGCCCCAACCGAAGGGAAAAACTGTTTTTT. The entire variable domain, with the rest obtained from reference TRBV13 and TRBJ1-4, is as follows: AAGVIQSPRHLIKEKRETATLKCYPIPRHDTVYWYQQGPGQDPQFLISFYEKMQSDKGSIPDRFSAQQFSDYHSELNMSSLELGDSALYFCASSPNRREKLFFGSGTQLSVL.

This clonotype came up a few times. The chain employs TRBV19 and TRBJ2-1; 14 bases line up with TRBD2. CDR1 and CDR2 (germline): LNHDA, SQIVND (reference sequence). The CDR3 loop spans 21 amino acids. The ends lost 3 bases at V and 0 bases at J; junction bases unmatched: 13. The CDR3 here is CASSIGLAGGNPLSSYNEQFF. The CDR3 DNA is TGTGCCAGTAGTATCGGACTAGCGGGGGGCAATCCCTTGAGCTCCTACAATGAGCAGTTCTTC.

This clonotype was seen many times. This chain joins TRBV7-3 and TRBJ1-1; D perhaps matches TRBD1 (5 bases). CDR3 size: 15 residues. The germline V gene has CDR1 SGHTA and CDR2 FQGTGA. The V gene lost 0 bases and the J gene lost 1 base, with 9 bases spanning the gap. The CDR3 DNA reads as TGTGCCAGCAGCTTAACCGGGGCTCGGAACACTGAAGCTTTCTTT. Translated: CASSLTGARNTEAFF.

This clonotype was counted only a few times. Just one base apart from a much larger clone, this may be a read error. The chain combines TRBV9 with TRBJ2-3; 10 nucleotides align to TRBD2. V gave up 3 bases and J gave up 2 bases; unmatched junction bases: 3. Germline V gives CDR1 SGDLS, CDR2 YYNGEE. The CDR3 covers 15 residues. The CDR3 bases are TGTGCCAGCAGCGAAAGCGGGGGGGCCACAGATACGCAGTATTTT. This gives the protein CASSESGGATDTQYF.

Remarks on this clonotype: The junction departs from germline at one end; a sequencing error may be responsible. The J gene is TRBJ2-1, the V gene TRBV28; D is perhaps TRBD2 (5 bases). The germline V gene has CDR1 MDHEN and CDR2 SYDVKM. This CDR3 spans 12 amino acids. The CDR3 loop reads CASTLTNNVQFF. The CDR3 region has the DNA TGTGCCAGCACCTTGACTAACAATGTGCAGTTCTTC.